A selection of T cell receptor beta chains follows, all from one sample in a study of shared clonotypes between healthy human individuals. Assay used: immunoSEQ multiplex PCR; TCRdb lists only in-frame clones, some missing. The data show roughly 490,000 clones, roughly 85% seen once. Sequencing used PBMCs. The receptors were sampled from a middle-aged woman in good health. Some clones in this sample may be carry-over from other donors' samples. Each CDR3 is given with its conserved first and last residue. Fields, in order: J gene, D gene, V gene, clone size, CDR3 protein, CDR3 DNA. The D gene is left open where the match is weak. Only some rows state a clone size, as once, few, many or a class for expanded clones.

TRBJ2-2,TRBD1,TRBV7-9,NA,CASSRTGGRGTGELFF,TGTGCCAGCAGTCGTACAGGGGGCCGTGGCACCGGGGAGCTGTTTTTT
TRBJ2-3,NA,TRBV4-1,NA,CASSQEAGRADTQYF,TGCGCCAGCAGCCAAGAAGCAGGAAGGGCAGATACGCAGTATTTT
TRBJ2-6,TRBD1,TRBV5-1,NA,CASSGSQGNPGANVLTF,TGCGCCAGCAGCGGTTCACAGGGGAACCCTGGGGCCAACGTCCTGACTTTC
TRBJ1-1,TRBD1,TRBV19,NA,CASRYRDRGRNTEAFF,TGTGCCAGTAGGTATCGGGACAGAGGGAGGAACACTGAAGCTTTCTTT
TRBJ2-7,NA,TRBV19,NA,CASSIRLGWEDSYEQYF,TGTGCCAGTAGTATACGGCTCGGATGGGAAGACTCCTACGAGCAGTACTTC
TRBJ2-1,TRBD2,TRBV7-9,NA,CASSLPMGTSRISEQFF,TGTGCCAGCAGCTTACCGATGGGGACTAGCCGGATCTCGGAGCAGTTCTTC
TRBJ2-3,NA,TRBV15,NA,CASSRRGGSGTDTQYF,TGTGCCTCCAGCAGGCGAGGGGGTAGCGGCACAGATACGCAGTATTTT
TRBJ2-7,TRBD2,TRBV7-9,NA,CASSLVVRREGRIAYEQYF,TGTGCCAGCAGCTTAGTGGTGCGACGGGAGGGCCGTATCGCCTACGAGCAGTACTTC
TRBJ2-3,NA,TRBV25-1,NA,CASSAYPGVSDTQYF,TGTGCCAGCAGTGCATACCCCGGAGTTTCAGATACGCAGTATTTT
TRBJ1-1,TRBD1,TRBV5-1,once,CASSDGTGMNTEAFF,TGCGCCAGCAGCGACGGGACAGGGATGAACACTGAAGCTTTCTTT
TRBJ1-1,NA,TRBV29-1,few,CSVAGTSDTEAFF,TGCAGCGTGGCGGGAACCTCGGACACTGAAGCTTTCTTT
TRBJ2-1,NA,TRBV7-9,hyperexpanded,CASSLVPEAYNEQFF,TGTGCCAGCAGCTTAGTTCCAGAGGCCTACAATGAGCAGTTCTTC
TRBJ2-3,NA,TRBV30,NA,CAWSAGVSDTQYF,TGTGCCTGGAGTGCGGGAGTTTCAGATACGCAGTATTTT
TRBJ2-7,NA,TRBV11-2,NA,CASSYRREQYF,TGTGCCAGCAGCTACCGTCGTGAGCAGTACTTC
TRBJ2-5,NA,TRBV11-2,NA,CASSLKGHQQETQYF,TGTGCCAGCAGCCTGAAGGGACACCAGCAAGAGACCCAGTACTTC
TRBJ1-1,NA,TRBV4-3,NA,CASSQDRVGTEAFF,TGCGCCAGCAGCCAAGACAGGGTTGGGACTGAAGCTTTCTTT
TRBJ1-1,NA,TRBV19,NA,CASRKGGNTEAFF,TGTGCCAGTAGGAAGGGAGGGAACACTGAAGCTTTCTTT
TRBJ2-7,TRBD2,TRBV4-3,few,CASSLYLPTSGGGYEQYF,TGCGCCAGCAGCCTCTACCTGCCGACTAGCGGTGGGGGCTACGAGCAGTACTTC
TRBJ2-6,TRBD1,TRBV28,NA,CASSLPGGYGANVLTF,TGTGCCAGCAGTTTACCAGGGGGCTACGGGGCCAACGTCCTGACTTTC
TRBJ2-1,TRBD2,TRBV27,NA,CASSLSGTSGNGEQFF,TGTGCCAGCAGTTTATCGGGGACTAGCGGGAACGGAGAGCAGTTCTTC
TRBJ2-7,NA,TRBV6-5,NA,CASGRGTFSYEQYF,TGTGCCAGCGGACGCGGGACTTTCTCCTACGAGCAGTACTTC